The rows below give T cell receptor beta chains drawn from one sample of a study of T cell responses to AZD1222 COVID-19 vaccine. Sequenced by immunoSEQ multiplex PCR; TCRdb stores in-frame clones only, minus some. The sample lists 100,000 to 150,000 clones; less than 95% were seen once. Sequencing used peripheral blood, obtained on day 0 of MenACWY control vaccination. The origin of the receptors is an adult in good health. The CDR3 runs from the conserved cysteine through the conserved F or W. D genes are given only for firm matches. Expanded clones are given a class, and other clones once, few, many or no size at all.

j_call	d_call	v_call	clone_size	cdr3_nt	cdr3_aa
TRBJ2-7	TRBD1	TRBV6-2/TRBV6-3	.	TGTGCCAGCAGTCAGGACAGGGTGTGGAACGAGCAGTACTTC	CASSQDRVWNEQYF
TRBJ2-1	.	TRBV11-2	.	TGTGCCAGCAGCTTTGGGTATGAGCAGTTCTTC	CASSFGYEQFF
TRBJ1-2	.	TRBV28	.	TGTGCCAGCAGTACCGGCACTTGGCGTGGCTACACCTTC	CASSTGTWRGYTF
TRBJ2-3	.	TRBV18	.	TGTGCCAGCTCACCACTAAGGGCGGGGGATACGCAGTATTTT	CASSPLRAGDTQYF
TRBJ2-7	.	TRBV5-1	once	TGCGCCAGCAGCTTAGAGGGAACCTACGAGCAGTACTTC	CASSLEGTYEQYF
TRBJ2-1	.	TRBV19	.	TGTGCCAGTAGGGCGGGTTACAATGAGCAGTTCTTC	CASRAGYNEQFF
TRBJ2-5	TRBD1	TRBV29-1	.	TGCAGCGGGAGGTACAGGGGCCAAGAGACCCAGTACTTC	CSGRYRGQETQYF
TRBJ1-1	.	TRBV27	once	TGTGCCAGCAGTTTTCGGGACACGGCGCACACTGAAGCTTTCTTT	CASSFRDTAHTEAFF
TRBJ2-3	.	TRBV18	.	TGTGCCAGCTCACGAGGTGCGGGAAGCACAGATACGCAGTATTTT	CASSRGAGSTDTQYF
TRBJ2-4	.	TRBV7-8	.	TGTGCCAGCAGCTTAAGGGCTTGGGATATTTTAGCCAAAAACATTCAGTACTTC	CASSLRAWDILAKNIQYF
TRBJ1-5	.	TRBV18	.	TGTGCCAGCCACAGGGATACTGAGCCCCAGCATTTT	CASHRDTEPQHF
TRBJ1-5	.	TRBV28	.	TGTGCCAGCAGCCAGGATAGCAATCAGCCCCAGCATTTT	CASSQDSNQPQHF
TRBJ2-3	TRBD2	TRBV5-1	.	TGCGCCAGCAGCTTATTAGCGGGGGGCGCGGATACGCAGTATTTT	CASSLLAGGADTQYF
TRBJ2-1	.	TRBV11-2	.	TGTGCCAGCAGCTCCGGTAGCTTAATTGTTGAGCAGTTCTTC	CASSSGSLIVEQFF
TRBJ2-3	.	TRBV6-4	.	TGTGCCAGCAGTGACTCTTACGATACGCAGTATTTT	CASSDSYDTQYF
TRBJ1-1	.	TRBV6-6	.	TGTGCCAGCAGTTACTCGACAGGTTTTTTGAACACTGAAGCTTTCTTT	CASSYSTGFLNTEAFF
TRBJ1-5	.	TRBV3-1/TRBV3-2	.	TGTGCCAGCAGCCAACTCTCCGGGCCCCAGCATTTT	CASSQLSGPQHF
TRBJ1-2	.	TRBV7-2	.	TGTGCCAGCAGCTTACAGAGTATAGGGTTTGGCTACACCTTC	CASSLQSIGFGYTF
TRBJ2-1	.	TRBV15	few	TGTGCCACCAGCAGAGAGAGTTCGGAGGGGGCTAGCTACTACAATGAGCAGTTCTTC	CATSRESSEGASYYNEQFF
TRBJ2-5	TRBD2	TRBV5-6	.	TGTGCCAGCAGCCAGGATAGCGGGGGGGTGGAGACCCAGTACTTC	CASSQDSGGVETQYF
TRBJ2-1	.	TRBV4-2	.	TGTGCCAGCAGCCAAGACGGCCCGGCCAATGAGCAGTTCTTC	CASSQDGPANEQFF
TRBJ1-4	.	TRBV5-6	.	TGTGCCAGCAGGAAAAGGACAGCCGGTGAAAAACTGTTTTTT	CASRKRTAGEKLFF
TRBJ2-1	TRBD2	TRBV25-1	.	TGTGCCAGCAGTGTCCTGACTAGCGGGAACAATGAGCAGTTCTTC	CASSVLTSGNNEQFF
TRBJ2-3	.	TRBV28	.	TGTGCCAGCAGTAACAGAAACACAGATACGCAGTATTTT	CASSNRNTDTQYF
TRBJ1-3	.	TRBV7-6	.	TGTGCCAGCAGCCTAGCCGCCCGGGCGACTGGAAACACCATATATTTT	CASSLAARATGNTIYF
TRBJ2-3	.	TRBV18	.	TGTGCCAGCTCACCAGGGGAAACAGATACGCAGTATTTT	CASSPGETDTQYF
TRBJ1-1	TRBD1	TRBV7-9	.	TGTGCCAGCAGCACAGATGGACAGGGCGGCACTGAAGCTTTCTTT	CASSTDGQGGTEAFF
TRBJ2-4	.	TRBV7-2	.	TGTGCCAGCAGCTTAGTCGGAGAAGTGGGCCGAGTAGCCAAAAACATTCAGTACTTC	CASSLVGEVGRVAKNIQYF
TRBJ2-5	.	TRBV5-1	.	TGCGCCAGCAGCTCCTCGCAAGAGACCCAGTACTTC	CASSSSQETQYF
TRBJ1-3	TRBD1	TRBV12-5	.	TGTGCTAGTGGTTTGGGGACAGGCTCTGGAAACACCATATATTTT	CASGLGTGSGNTIYF
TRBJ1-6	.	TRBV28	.	TGTGCCAGCAGTTCCCCCCCGTTTGAGGGGTATAATTCACCCCTCCACTTT	CASSSPPFEGYNSPLHF
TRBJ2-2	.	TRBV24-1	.	TGTGCCACCAGTGACCCGAAGAGACAAACCGGGGAGCTGTTTTTT	CATSDPKRQTGELFF
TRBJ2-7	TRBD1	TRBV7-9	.	TGTGCCAGCAGCAAAATACAGGGGGCTTCCTACGAGCAGTACTTC	CASSKIQGASYEQYF
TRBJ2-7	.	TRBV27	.	TGTGCCAGCAGTTTAAGAGGGGCCTCCTACGAGCAGTACTTC	CASSLRGASYEQYF
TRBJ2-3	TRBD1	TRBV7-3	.	TGTGCCAGCAGCCCCGCCGGGACAGGGAAATCAGATACGCAGTATTTT	CASSPAGTGKSDTQYF
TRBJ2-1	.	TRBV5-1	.	TGCGCCAGCAGTGTCTCCACCAATGAGCAGTTCTTC	CASSVSTNEQFF
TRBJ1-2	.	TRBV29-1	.	TGCAGCGTTGATCGTTCGGATGTGTTAGCTAACTATGGCTACACCTTC	CSVDRSDVLANYGYTF
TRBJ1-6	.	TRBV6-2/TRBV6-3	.	TGTGCCAGCAGTTACTCGAAGACAGGCTCACCCCTCCACTTT	CASSYSKTGSPLHF
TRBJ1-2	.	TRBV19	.	TGTGCCAGTAGTATGGAGAAAATCGACTATGGCTACACCTTC	CASSMEKIDYGYTF
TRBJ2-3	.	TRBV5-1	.	TGCGCCAGCAGCATAGACAGGCGAGATACGCAGTATTTT	CASSIDRRDTQYF
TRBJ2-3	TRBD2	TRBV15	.	TGTGCCACCAGCACTCTCCCATCCAGCGGGGGGGCAGATACGCAGTATTTT	CATSTLPSSGGADTQYF
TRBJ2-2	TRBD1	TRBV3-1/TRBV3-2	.	TGTGCCAGCAGCCAGAAGCTGGACAGGGTAAACACCGGGGAGCTGTTTTTT	CASSQKLDRVNTGELFF
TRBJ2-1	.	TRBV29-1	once	TGCAGCGTTGATCGGGGGGCATCGGGCAACAATGAGCAGTTCTTC	CSVDRGASGNNEQFF
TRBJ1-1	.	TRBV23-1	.	TGCGCCAGCAGTCCGGGTGAAGCTTTCTTT	CASSPGEAFF
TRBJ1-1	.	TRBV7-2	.	TGTGCCAGCAGAACCAGGGGGAACACTGAAGCTTTCTTT	CASRTRGNTEAFF
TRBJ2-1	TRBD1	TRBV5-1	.	TGCGCCAGCAGCACCGGACAGGGGGCGCGTGGATTCAATGAGCAGTTCTTC	CASSTGQGARGFNEQFF
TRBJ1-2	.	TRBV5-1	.	TGCGCCAGCAGCTTTTGGGCAGGCGATGGCTACACCTTC	CASSFWAGDGYTF
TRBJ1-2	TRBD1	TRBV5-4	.	TGTGCCAGCAGGGCAGAGACAGGGGTCAGTGGCTACACCTTC	CASRAETGVSGYTF
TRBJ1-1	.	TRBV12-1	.	TGTGCCAGCAGCTTTTGGTTAGACAGTCCGAACACTGAAGCTTTCTTT	CASSFWLDSPNTEAFF
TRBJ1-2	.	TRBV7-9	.	TGTGCCAGCAGCTACGGGACCGGCGGCTACACCTTC	CASSYGTGGYTF
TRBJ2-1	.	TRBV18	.	TGTGCCAGCTCACCACCGGGACCCAATGAGCAGTTCTTC	CASSPPGPNEQFF
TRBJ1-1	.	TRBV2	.	TGTGCCAGCAGTGAGGAAGGGGTCGTCACTGAAGCTTTCTTT	CASSEEGVVTEAFF
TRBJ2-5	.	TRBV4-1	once	TGCGCCAGCAGCCAAAGAGGGGGCCGGGACTCTCAAGAGACCCAGTACTTC	CASSQRGGRDSQETQYF
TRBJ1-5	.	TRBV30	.	TGTGCCTGGAGGGGAGGGGGGGACCATCAGCCCCAGCATTTT	CAWRGGGDHQPQHF
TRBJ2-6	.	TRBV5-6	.	TGTGCCAGCAGCTTGGGGGGATTCTCTGGGGCCAACGTCCTGACTTTC	CASSLGGFSGANVLTF
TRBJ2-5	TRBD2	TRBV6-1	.	TGTGCCAGCAGTGAGCGGGGGGCCCGGGAGACCCAGTACTTC	CASSERGARETQYF
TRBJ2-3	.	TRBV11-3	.	TGTGCCAGCAGCCTGGACGGGCCGGCAGATACGCAGTATTTT	CASSLDGPADTQYF